This T cell receptor (beta chain) appears in the sequencing data of a study of blood T cell repertoires in COVID-19. About the study: PBMCs, B-cell-depleted T cells, or T cells provided the cDNA or gDNA that made up the material.

CDR3 size: 16 residues. The V gene end was trimmed by 3 bases and the J gene end by 4 bases; junction bases not matched to a gene: 9. In germline, CDR1 is MRHNA, CDR2 SNTAGT. This clone showed up just a few times. Followed longitudinally, the Seattle patients had been enrolled during active infection. Measured with immunoSEQ multiplex PCR; TCRdb has only the in-frame clones, and not every one. The data contain about 160,000 clones, roughly 80% of them seen just once; the ten biggest clones take up 6.5% to 8.5%. The rearrangement uses TRBV6-4 and TRBJ2-1; 7 positions match TRBD2. Sequencing was performed on peripheral blood. The receptor was derived from a woman aged 40 to 50 with COVID-19, enrolled during active disease. CDR3 sequence reads: CASSEDGGGPYNEQFF. In nucleotides, the CDR3 is TGTGCCAGCAGTGAAGACGGGGGAGGGCCGTACAATGAGCAGTTCTTC.